Given below is one T cell receptor beta chain in context. Its specificity is not known. This sample is drawn from a study of cytomegalovirus exposure and HLA in healthy donors. Both 60 Vbeta primers and 13 Jbeta primers went into the PCR. Sequencing was performed with immunoSEQ multiplex PCR; in TCRdb, only in-frame clones are kept and a portion is missing. The table has fewer than 250,000 clones, about four fifths seen once. Whole-study findings and limits: High sensitivity and specificity were reportedly achieved when the classifier diagnosed cytomegalovirus status. Listed as cytomegalovirus-associated were approximately 160 TCR beta chains.

There are 14 residues in the CDR3. V gave up 4 bases and J gave up 0 bases, with 9 bases separating them. Looked up from germline, CDR1 is ENHRY and CDR2 is SYGVKD. Source material: PBMCs. The chain uses TRBV10-3 and TRBJ1-1; the D is unclear. This sequence was found in a woman aged 50 to 60 in good health and CMV-seropositive. This CDR3 is CAISVGLMNTEAFF. The CDR3 nucleotides are TGTGCCATCAGTGTTGGACTCATGAACACTGAAGCTTTCTTT.